The 28 T cell receptor beta chains in this list originate from one sample, sequenced in a study of T-cell memory formation after mild COVID-19 (dated by TCRdb to about 2021). Receptor amplification or capture employed 5' RACE. TCRdb records Illumina NovaSeq 6000 as the sequencer. In TCRdb, the public reads were trimmed at Q25 with fastp and aligned with MiXCR, with productive beta chains retained. Merged by CDR3 protein, the rows form single entries marked with the most common genes and DNA. The sample table lists roughly 480,000 distinct CDR3 sequences, about 23% of them with a count of one. Around 12% of the sample belongs to the ten largest clones. The sample taken for sequencing was PBMCs or a T cell subset sorted from them (not recorded which). Source of these receptors: an adult woman who had mild COVID-19 (a few samples of this study predate the infection). The sample titles of this study are shuffled in the database, so cell type and time point are left out; the donor was told from shared clones.

V and J are TRBV30 and TRBJ2-1; 8 nucleotides agree with TRBD2. The CDR3 sequence is 15 residues long. The V and J ends lost 0 bases and 5 bases, in that order; junction bases with no gene match: 6. CDR1 and CDR2 from the germline V gene are GTSNPN and SVGIG (reference sequence). CDR3 residues: CAWSVAGVLDNEQFF. The CDR3, as DNA: TGTGCCTGGAGTGTAGCGGGAGTCCTTGACAATGAGCAGTTCTTC.

This clonotype was seen only a few times. The chain carries TRBV7-3 and TRBJ2-5, with D possibly matching TRBD1 (6 bases). Germline V gene lookup returns CDR1 SGHTA and CDR2 FQGTGA. The V gene lost 3 bases and the J gene lost 5 bases, with 16 bases spanning the gap. This CDR3 spans 15 amino acids. Written as DNA, the CDR3 is TGTGCCAGCAGCTTGAATACAGGGTCTGGGGAGACCCAGTACTTC. Translated, it gives CASSLNTGSGETQYF.

The chain uses TRBV5-5 and TRBJ2-7; TRBD1 matches 8 bases. Germline trimming cut 4 bases from V and 2 bases from J; bases unmatched to any gene: 5. The CDR3 is made up of 14 amino acids. Germline lookup yields CDR1 SGHKS and CDR2 YYEKEE (reference sequence). Here the CDR3 reads CASSIWDRTYEQYF. In DNA form, the CDR3 reads TGTGCCAGCAGCATCTGGGACAGGACCTACGAGCAGTACTTC.

The chain is built from TRBV5-4 and TRBJ2-2, with D possibly matching TRBD1 (6 bases). CDR3 length: 16 residues. V was cut by 4 bases and J by 4 bases, with 17 bases left in between. Germline CDR1 SGHNT, CDR2 YYREEE (reference sequence). The CDR3 reads CASSQKSRGLTGELFF. DNA for the CDR3: TGTGCCAGCAGCCAAAAATCCAGGGGTCTCACCGGGGAGCTGTTTTTT.

This clonotype was observed many times. This rearrangement joins TRBV5-1 to TRBJ2-5; TRBD2 agrees at 7 bases. J gave up 3 bases and V 4 bases, and 3 bases lay outside the gene matches. Per germline, CDR1 SGHRS and CDR2 YFSETQ. This CDR3 is built from 13 residues. CDR3 DNA sequence: TGCGCCAGCAGCCCCGCGGGGGAAGAGACCCAGTACTTC. Amino acids: CASSPAGEETQYF. The variable domain in full, with the rest retrieved from reference TRBV5-1 and TRBJ2-5, is KAGVTQTPRYLIKTRGQQVTLSCSPISGHRSVSWYQQTPGQGLQFLFEYFSETQRNKGNFPGRFSGRQFSNSRSEMNVSTLELGDSALYLCASSPAGEETQYFGPGTRLLVL.

CDR3 sequence (DNA): TGTGCCAGCAGCCAAGATGGGACTTCAGGGGGAGAGACCCAGTACTTC. The encoded protein is CASSQDGTSGGETQYF. The V call is TRBV3-1, the J call TRBJ2-5, with D possibly matching TRBD1 (7 bases). Trimming took off 0 bases at V and 4 bases at J, with 15 bases between the two ends. Germline lookup yields CDR1 LGHDT and CDR2 YNNKEL (reference sequence). The CDR3 covers 16 residues.

The rearrangement joins TRBV7-9 to TRBJ2-7; 14 bases are shared with TRBD2. The germline gives CDR1 SEHNR, CDR2 FQNEAQ (reference sequence). CDR3 size: 20 residues. V shed 3 bases and J 3 bases; nucleotides not matched to a gene: 16. The CDR3 sequence is CASSFQTGTSGSPHGYEQYF. The CDR3 DNA reads TGTGCCAGCAGCTTCCAGACTGGGACTAGCGGGAGTCCCCACGGCTACGAGCAGTACTTC.

The genes are TRBV4-1 and TRBJ2-5, with a weak D call TRBD2 (6 bases). The CDR3 loop spans 13 amino acids. CDR1 MGHRA and CDR2 YSYEKL come from the germline V gene. Trimming cost V 5 bases and J 5 bases, with 12 bases left between them. The CDR3 region is CASSEWAGETQYF. The CDR3 DNA follows: TGCGCCAGCAGCGAGTGGGCGGGGGAGACCCAGTACTTC.

This clonotype was seen more than once but under ten times. The chain uses TRBV5-1 and TRBJ2-2, with 7 positions matching TRBD1. The CDR3 covers 16 residues. Per germline, CDR1 SGHRS and CDR2 YFSETQ. The J segment lost 7 bases and the V segment lost 4 bases, leaving 13 bases of the junction unmatched. CDR3 bases: TGCGCCAGCAGCACGGCCACAGGGGAGTTCGTCGGGGAGCTGTTTTTT. Protein: CASSTATGEFVGELFF.

V and J are TRBV20-1 and TRBJ2-7, with 7 nucleotides matching TRBD1. V shed 6 bases and J 2 bases; nucleotides not matched to a gene: 4. This CDR3 spans 12 amino acids. Germline V lookup: CDR1 DFQATT, CDR2 SNEGSKA (reference sequence). CDR3 DNA sequence: TGCAGTGCCGGGGACAGCCCCTACGAGCAGTACTTC. It translates to CSAGDSPYEQYF.

This clonotype has more than one count but fewer than ten. V gene TRBV18 combines with J gene TRBJ1-1, with 7 bases matching TRBD1. The germline CDR1 and CDR2 sequences are KGHSH and LQKENI. The CDR3 sequence is 14 residues long. With 0 bases clipped from V and 7 bases from J, the junction kept 5 bases outside the gene matches. This CDR3 is CASSPPGTASEAFF. The DNA of the CDR3 is TGTGCCAGCTCACCACCTGGGACAGCCAGTGAAGCTTTCTTT. The variable domain in full, with the rest retrieved from reference TRBV18 and TRBJ1-1, is NAGVMQNPRHLVRRRGQEARLRCSPMKGHSHVYWYRQLPEEGLKFMVYLQKENIIDESGMPKERFSAEFPKEGPSILRIQQVVRGDSAAYFCASSPPGTASEAFFGQGTRLTVV.

This clonotype was found a few times. The J gene is TRBJ1-2, the V gene TRBV7-9; maybe TRBD1 (6 bases). Germline CDR1 is SEHNR and CDR2 is FQNEAQ (reference sequence). This CDR3 is built from 16 residues. V lost 4 bases to trimming and J lost 6 bases, with 21 bases between them. The CDR3 DNA reads TGTGCCAGCAGCTCTAATTTACAGGGACACCTCAATGGCTACACCTTC. Translating it yields CASSSNLQGHLNGYTF. Full variable domain (missing parts from reference TRBV7-9 and TRBJ1-2): DTGVSQNPRHKITKRGQNVTFRCDPISEHNRLYWYRQTLGQGPEFLTYFQNEAQLEKSRLLSDRFSAERPKGSFSTLEIQRTEQGDSAMYLCASSSNLQGHLNGYTFGSGTRLTVV.

The V and J genes are TRBV2 and TRBJ2-3; possible D gene TRBD1, 6 bases. CDR1 SNHLY and CDR2 FYNNEI come from the germline V gene. Trimming cost V 2 bases and J 1 base, with 10 bases left between them. This CDR3 region has 15 residues. The CDR3 DNA reads as TGTGCCAGCAGTGAAAAGGGGGATGGCACAGATACGCAGTATTTT. Its protein product is CASSEKGDGTDTQYF.

The rearrangement links TRBV15 to TRBJ2-1; 7 bases align to TRBD2. V was clipped by 5 bases and J by 4 bases; unmatched bases: 11. This CDR3 has 16 residues. Germline V gene sequence: CDR1 LNHNV, CDR2 YYDKDF (reference sequence). The DNA of the CDR3 is TGTGCCACCAGCGAGGGTAGGACTAGTGAATACAATGAGCAGTTCTTC. Its translation is CATSEGRTSEYNEQFF.

The V and J genes are TRBV30 and TRBJ1-1, with no clear D. Germline CDR1 reads GTSNPN; CDR2 reads SVGIG (reference sequence). CDR3 size: 15 residues. Trimming shortened V by 1 base and J by 3 bases, and 15 bases separated the two germline ends. CDR3: CAWSGVGKVDTEAFF. The CDR3 DNA sequence: TGTGCCTGGAGTGGAGTCGGGAAAGTGGACACTGAAGCTTTCTTT.

This clonotype occurred a few times. The rearrangement links TRBV30 to TRBJ2-1; 10 positions agree with TRBD1. Trimming at V came to 3 bases and at J to 2 bases, leaving 7 bases not matched to a gene. This CDR3 is built from 16 residues. Per germline, CDR1 GTSNPN and CDR2 SVGIG (reference sequence). The CDR3 bases are TGTGCCTGGAGCCTTACCGGGACAGGGGCCTACAATGAGCAGTTCTTC. As protein: CAWSLTGTGAYNEQFF.

V usage is TRBV12-3 or TRBV12-4 and J usage is TRBJ1-1; no reliable D call. This CDR3 has 13 amino acids. V lost 7 bases to trimming and J lost 0 bases, with 9 bases between them. CDR3 in DNA: TGTGCCAGCAAAATGGATATGAACACTGAAGCTTTCTTT. It yields the protein CASKMDMNTEAFF.

In its sample, this clonotype was seen a few times. V is TRBV5-1 and J is TRBJ2-3, with 8 bases aligning to TRBD2. Per the germline V gene, CDR1 is SGHRS and CDR2 is YFSETQ. This CDR3 has 15 amino acids. After removal of 4 bases from V and 5 bases from J, the junction contained 9 bases not matched to a gene. The CDR3 DNA reads TGCGCCAGCAGCCCTAGCGGGCTCGTCGGAGATACGCAGTATTTT. It codes for CASSPSGLVGDTQYF.

CDR3 sequence reads: CASSYSVRDRSGFSYEQYF. The CDR3, as DNA: TGTGCCAGCAGTTACTCCGTCCGGGACAGGTCTGGCTTTTCCTACGAGCAGTACTTC. The V and J genes are TRBV6-5 and TRBJ2-7; 8 bases align to TRBD1. The V gene end was trimmed by 0 bases and the J gene end by 1 base; junction bases not matched to a gene: 14. Germline V CDR1 and CDR2: MNHEY, SVGAGI. CDR3 size: 19 residues.

This clonotype has just a few counts. V is TRBV29-1 and J is TRBJ2-1; 11 bases fit TRBD2. Germline assignment: CDR1 SQVTM and CDR2 ANQGSEA. This CDR3 has 14 residues. With 6 bases clipped from V and 6 bases from J, the junction kept 7 bases outside the gene matches. The CDR3 coding sequence is TGCAGCGTGGATACTAGCGGGGGCCTCAATGAGCAGTTCTTC. It is translated as CSVDTSGGLNEQFF.

This clonotype was counted between two and nine times. The J gene is TRBJ2-7, the V gene TRBV7-9; TRBD1 matches at 8 bases. Germline trimming cut 5 bases from V and 7 bases from J; bases unmatched to any gene: 10. The CDR3 is 14 residues long. Germline CDR1 is SEHNR and CDR2 is FQNEAQ (reference sequence). The CDR3 nucleotides are TGTGCCAGCAGCCCCCTGCAGGGGGCGGGGGAGCAGTACTTC. Its translation: CASSPLQGAGEQYF.

This clonotype was detected a few times. This rearrangement joins TRBV4-1 to TRBJ2-7, with a tentative D call TRBD1 (6 bases). V was clipped by 4 bases and J by 7 bases, with 14 bases between them. The CDR3 totals 13 residues. Germline CDR1 and CDR2: MGHRA and YSYEKL. CDR3: CASSPGLDREQYF. The CDR3 DNA reads TGCGCCAGCAGCCCAGGACTGGACAGAGAGCAGTACTTC.

This clonotype has just a few counts. The DNA of the CDR3 is TGTGCCATCAGTGAGTCGGGGTTTGGGGCTGAAGCTTTCTTT. Translating it yields CAISESGFGAEAFF. The chain employs TRBV10-3 and TRBJ1-1, with no clear D. The CDR3 contains 14 residues. Germline V CDR1 and CDR2: ENHRY, SYGVKD. Deletions cut 0 bases from V and 6 bases from J, with 11 bases between.

This clonotype was counted between two and nine times. This chain uses TRBV5-1 with TRBJ1-1, with TRBD1 identical over 7 bases. The germline CDR1 and CDR2 sequences are SGHRS and YFSETQ. The length of the CDR3 is 13 residues. V lost 0 bases, J lost 9 bases, and 5 bases stayed unmatched. CDR3 residues: CASSLEQGKKAFF. The CDR3 DNA reads TGCGCCAGCAGCTTGGAACAGGGGAAAAAAGCTTTCTTT.

A few counts support this clonotype. The rearrangement uses TRBV6-1 and TRBJ1-2; TRBD1 is a possible D gene (6 bases). Germline CDR1 is MNHNS and CDR2 is SASEGT. Trimming shortened V by 6 bases and J by 4 bases, and 27 bases separated the two germline ends. The CDR3 is 18 residues long. The CDR3 is CASRGAGERHTLFYGYTF. CDR3 in DNA: TGTGCCAGCAGGGGGGCTGGGGAGAGACACACCCTATTCTATGGCTACACCTTC.

The chain has TRBV10-3 and TRBJ1-5; no firm D call. There are 13 residues in the CDR3. Germline CDR1 and CDR2: ENHRY and SYGVKD. V lost 7 bases and J 1 base, leaving 8 bases between the germline ends. CDR3 sequence (DNA): TGTGCCATCACCGCAGACAGCAATCAGCCCCAGCATTTT. As protein: CAITADSNQPQHF.

CDR3 loop: CSARAPGAGELFF. The CDR3 DNA reads as TGCAGTGCTAGGGCACCAGGGGCCGGGGAGCTGTTTTTT. This chain uses TRBV20-1 with TRBJ2-2, with D perhaps matching TRBD1 (6 bases). The CDR3 consists of 13 residues. V shed 3 bases and J shed 6 bases, with 11 bases lying between them. Germline V gene data show CDR1 as DFQATT and CDR2 as SNEGSKA (reference sequence).

This clonotype was seen at least ten times. This sequence joins TRBV20-1 and TRBJ2-1; 8 bases line up with TRBD2. The CDR3 consists of 15 residues. The germline V gene encodes CDR1 DFQATT and CDR2 SNEGSKA (reference sequence). Unmatched junction bases numbered 9, after V lost 1 base and J lost 7 bases. DNA of the CDR3: TGCAGTGCTAGAGTTGGTAGCGGGGCCGGAAATGAGCAGTTCTTC. The encoded protein is CSARVGSGAGNEQFF.